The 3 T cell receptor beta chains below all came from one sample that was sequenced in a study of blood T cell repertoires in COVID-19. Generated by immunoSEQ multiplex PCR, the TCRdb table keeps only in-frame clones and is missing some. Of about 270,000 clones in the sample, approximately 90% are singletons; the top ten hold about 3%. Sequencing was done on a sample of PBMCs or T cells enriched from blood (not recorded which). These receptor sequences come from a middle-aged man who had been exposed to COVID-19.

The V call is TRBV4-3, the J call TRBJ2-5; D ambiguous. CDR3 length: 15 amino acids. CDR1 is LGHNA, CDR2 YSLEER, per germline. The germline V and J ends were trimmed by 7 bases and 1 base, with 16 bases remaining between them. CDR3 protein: CASIEALQFQETQYF. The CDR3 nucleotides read TGCGCCAGCATCGAGGCCCTCCAATTCCAAGAGACCCAGTACTTC.

In DNA form, the CDR3 reads TGTGCCAGCAGTTCAGGGGGTTGGAAGACCCAGTACTTC. It specifies CASSSGGWKTQYF. The chain combines TRBV12-3 or TRBV12-4 with TRBJ2-5; 7 bases agree with TRBD1. V shed 4 bases and J 6 bases; nucleotides not matched to a gene: 5. The CDR3 is 13 residues long.

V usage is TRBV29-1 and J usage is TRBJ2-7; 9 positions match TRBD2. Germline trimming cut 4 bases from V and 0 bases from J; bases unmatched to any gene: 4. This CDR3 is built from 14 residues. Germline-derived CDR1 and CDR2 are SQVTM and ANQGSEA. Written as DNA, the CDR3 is TGCAGCGTTGCGACTAGCGGACTCTCCTACGAGCAGTACTTC. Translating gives CSVATSGLSYEQYF.